Presented here are 9 T cell receptor beta chains from one specimen sequenced in a study of blood T cells in healthy people across ages. For the second PCR, which ran for about 7 to 12 cycles, a sample-barcoded 5' primer and a J-beta primer mix were used. TCRdb processed the 5' RACE reads anew with MiXCR; each CDR3 protein has one entry. Of about 1.1 million distinct CDR3 sequences listed, around two fifths were seen once; the top ten hold 10% to 15%. The sample comprised blood. These receptors all stem from a man aged 18 to 30 in good health.

The chain joins TRBV9 to TRBJ1-1; D gene unclear. Germline CDR1 and CDR2: SGDLS and YYNGEE. V was shortened by 1 base and J by 7 bases, with 17 bases between the two germline ends. The CDR3 runs 15 residues. CDR3 nucleotides: TGTGCCAGCAGCGTAAGAGGGAGTGGGTTGGGTGAAGCTTTCTTT. Amino acid sequence: CASSVRGSGLGEAFF.

The rearrangement uses TRBV4-2 and TRBJ2-3, with D uncertain. This CDR3 contains 16 residues. With 0 bases removed from V and 0 bases from J, the gap between germline ends came to 10 bases. Per germline, CDR1 LGHNA and CDR2 YNFKEQ. The CDR3 region is CASSQEGVGSTDTQYF. For the CDR3, the DNA is TGTGCCAGCAGCCAAGAAGGCGTGGGCAGCACAGATACGCAGTATTTT.

Only a few counts were recorded for this clonotype. The chain links TRBV10-3 to TRBJ2-7; TRBD2 matches at 9 bases. Looked up from germline, CDR1 is ENHRY and CDR2 is SYGVKD. The CDR3 consists of 16 residues. J was trimmed by 1 base and V by 3 bases; bases with no gene match: 7. The chain's CDR3 is CAISEAGLATSYEQYF. CDR3 in DNA: TGTGCCATCAGTGAAGCGGGACTAGCCACATCCTACGAGCAGTACTTC.

The chain carries TRBV29-1 and TRBJ1-4; 7 bases are a match to TRBD1. V lost 5 bases to trimming and J lost 0 bases; unmatched junction nucleotides: 3. Germline CDR1 reads SQVTM; CDR2 reads ANQGSEA. This CDR3 spans 14 amino acids. The CDR3 region is CSVRTGTTNEKLFF. The CDR3 nucleotides read TGCAGCGTTAGGACAGGAACAACTAATGAAAAACTGTTTTTT.

The chain combines TRBV13 with TRBJ2-1; perhaps TRBD1 as D (5 bases). V was clipped by 5 bases and J by 15 bases, with 23 bases between them. This CDR3 has 14 residues. CDR1 and CDR2 from the germline V gene are PRHDT and FYEKMQ (reference sequence). CDR3 sequence reads: CASSIDQGQLHRFF. DNA of the CDR3: TGTGCCAGCAGCATCGACCAGGGTCAGCTCCATCGGTTCTTC.

This clonotype was observed a handful of times. V and J are TRBV2 and TRBJ1-5; TRBD1 might be the D (6 bases). From germline, CDR1 is SNHLY and CDR2 FYNNEI. The V end lost 7 bases, the J end lost 0 bases, and 10 bases lay between the germline ends. There are 14 residues in the CDR3. The CDR3 protein is CASTPQGSNQPQHF. DNA of the CDR3: TGTGCCAGCACTCCACAGGGTAGCAATCAGCCCCAGCATTTT.

The count of this clonotype is one. This chain joins TRBV7-2 and TRBJ1-1; D remains unclear. The V end was cut by 4 bases, the J end by 1 base, with 7 bases between. This CDR3 has 13 amino acids. CDR1 and CDR2 (germline): SGHTA, FQGNSA. The CDR3 reads CASSCGPNTEAFF. CDR3 nucleotides: TGTGCCAGCAGCTGTGGTCCGAACACTGAAGCTTTCTTT.

V gene TRBV20-1 combines with J gene TRBJ1-2; 7 bases fit TRBD1. V dropped 1 base and J dropped 4; count of bases not matched to a gene: 6. Germline CDR1 and CDR2: DFQATT and SNEGSKA (reference sequence). The CDR3 has 14 amino acids. CDR3 bases: TGCAGTGCTAGAGCCCCGGGACAGACCTATGGCTACACCTTC. Encoded protein: CSARAPGQTYGYTF.

The chain recombines TRBV9 with TRBJ1-1; D is possibly TRBD1 (5 bases). The CDR3 spans 15 residues. V lost 1 base, J lost 4 bases, and 14 bases lay in between. Germline lookup yields CDR1 SGDLS and CDR2 YYNGEE. DNA of the CDR3: TGTGCCAGCAGCGTATCCGGCAAGAGGGGCACTGAAGCTTTCTTT. Translating gives CASSVSGKRGTEAFF.